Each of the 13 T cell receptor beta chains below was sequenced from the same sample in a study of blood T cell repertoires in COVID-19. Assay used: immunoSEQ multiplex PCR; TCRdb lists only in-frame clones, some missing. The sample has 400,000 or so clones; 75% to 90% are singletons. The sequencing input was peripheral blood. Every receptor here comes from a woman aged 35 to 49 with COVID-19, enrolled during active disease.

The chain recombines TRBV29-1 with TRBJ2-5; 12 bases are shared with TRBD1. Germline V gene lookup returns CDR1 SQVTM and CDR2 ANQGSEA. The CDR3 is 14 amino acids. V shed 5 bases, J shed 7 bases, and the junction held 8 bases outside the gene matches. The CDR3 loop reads CSVSGQGAWGTQYF. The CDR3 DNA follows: TGCAGCGTTTCGGGACAGGGGGCTTGGGGGACCCAGTACTTC.

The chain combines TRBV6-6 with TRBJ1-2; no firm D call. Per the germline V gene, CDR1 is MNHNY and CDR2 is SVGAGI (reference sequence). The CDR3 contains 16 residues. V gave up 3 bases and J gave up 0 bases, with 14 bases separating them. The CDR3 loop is CASSYITVLSNYGYTF. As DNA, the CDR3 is TGTGCCAGCAGTTATATTACAGTCCTCTCTAACTATGGCTACACCTTC.

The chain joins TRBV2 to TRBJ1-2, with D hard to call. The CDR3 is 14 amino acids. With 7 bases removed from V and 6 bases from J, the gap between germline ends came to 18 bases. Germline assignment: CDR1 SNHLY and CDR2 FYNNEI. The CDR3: CASKWAGLEDGYTF. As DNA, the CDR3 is TGTGCCAGCAAATGGGCGGGTCTGGAGGATGGCTACACCTTC.

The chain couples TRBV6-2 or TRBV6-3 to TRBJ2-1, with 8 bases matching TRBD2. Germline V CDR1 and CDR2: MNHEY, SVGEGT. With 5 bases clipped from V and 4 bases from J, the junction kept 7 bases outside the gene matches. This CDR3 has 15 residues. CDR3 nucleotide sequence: TGTGCCAGCAGTCAACTAGCGGAAATGTACAATGAGCAGTTCTTC. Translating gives CASSQLAEMYNEQFF.

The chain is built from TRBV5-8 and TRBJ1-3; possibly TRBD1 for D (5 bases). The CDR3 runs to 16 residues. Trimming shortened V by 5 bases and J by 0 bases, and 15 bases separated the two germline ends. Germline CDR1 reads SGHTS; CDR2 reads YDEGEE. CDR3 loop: CASSSSTGNSGNTIYF. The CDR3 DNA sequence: TGTGCCAGCAGTTCATCAACAGGAAACTCTGGAAACACCATATATTTT.

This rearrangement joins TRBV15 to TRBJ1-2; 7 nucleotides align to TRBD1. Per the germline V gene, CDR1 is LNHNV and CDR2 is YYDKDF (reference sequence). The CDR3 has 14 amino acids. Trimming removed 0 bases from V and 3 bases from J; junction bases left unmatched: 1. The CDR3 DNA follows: TGTGCCACCAGCAGAGATGGGACAGACTATGGCTACACCTTC. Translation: CATSRDGTDYGYTF.

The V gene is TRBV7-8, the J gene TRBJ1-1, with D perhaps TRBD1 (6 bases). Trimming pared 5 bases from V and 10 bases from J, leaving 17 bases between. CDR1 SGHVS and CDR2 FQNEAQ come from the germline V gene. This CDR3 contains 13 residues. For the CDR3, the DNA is TGTGCCAGCAGCCTAATCGGGGGGGCAGGAGCTTTCTTT. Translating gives CASSLIGGAGAFF.

CDR3 nucleotides: TGTGCCAGTAGTTCCCGGGACAGGGGGATTGGTCAGCCCCAGCATTTT. Amino acids: CASSSRDRGIGQPQHF. The chain uses TRBV19 and TRBJ1-5; 11 nucleotides align to TRBD1. From germline, CDR1 is LNHDA and CDR2 SQIVND (reference sequence). The CDR3 totals 16 residues. Trimming at V came to 5 bases and at J to 6 bases, leaving 9 bases not matched to a gene.

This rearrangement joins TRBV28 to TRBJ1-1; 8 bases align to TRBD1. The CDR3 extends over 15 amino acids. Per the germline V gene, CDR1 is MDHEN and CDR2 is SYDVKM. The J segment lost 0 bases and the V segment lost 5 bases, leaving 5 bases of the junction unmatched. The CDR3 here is CASSPRTGMNTEAFF. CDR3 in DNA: TGTGCCAGCAGTCCCCGGACAGGGATGAACACTGAAGCTTTCTTT.

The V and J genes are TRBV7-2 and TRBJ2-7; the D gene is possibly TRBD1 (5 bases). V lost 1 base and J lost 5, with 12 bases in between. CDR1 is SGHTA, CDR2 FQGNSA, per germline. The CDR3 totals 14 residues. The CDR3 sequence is CASSLGGQGHEQYF. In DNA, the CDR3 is TGTGCCAGCAGCTTAGGCGGCCAGGGCCACGAGCAGTACTTC.

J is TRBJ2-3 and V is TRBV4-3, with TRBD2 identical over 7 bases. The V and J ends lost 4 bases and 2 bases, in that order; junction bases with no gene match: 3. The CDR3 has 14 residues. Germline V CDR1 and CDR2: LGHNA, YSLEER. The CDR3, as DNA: TGCGCCAGCAGCCTAGCGGGTTACACAGATACGCAGTATTTT. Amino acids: CASSLAGYTDTQYF.

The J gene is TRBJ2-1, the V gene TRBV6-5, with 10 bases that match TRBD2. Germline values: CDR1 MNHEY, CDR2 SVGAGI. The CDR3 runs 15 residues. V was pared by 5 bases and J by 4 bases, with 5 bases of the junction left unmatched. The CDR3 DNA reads TGTGCCAGCAGTCCTAAGCGGGGGGGTTACAATGAGCAGTTCTTC. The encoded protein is CASSPKRGGYNEQFF.

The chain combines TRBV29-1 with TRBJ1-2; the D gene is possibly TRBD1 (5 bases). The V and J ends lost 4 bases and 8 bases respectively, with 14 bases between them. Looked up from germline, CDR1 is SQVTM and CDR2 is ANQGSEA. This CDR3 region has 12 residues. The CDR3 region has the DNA TGCAGCGTTGTACTCAGGGCGGGGGGCTACACCTTC. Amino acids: CSVVLRAGGYTF.